These 24 T cell receptor beta chains share one sample of origin, sequenced in a study of blood T cell repertoires in COVID-19 (dated by TCRdb to 2019 to 2021). The protocol used for the library was the immunoSEQ multiplex PCR assay. Not all clones reach the TCRdb copy of this immuneACCESS table, which keeps in-frame sequences only. Checked studies attribute under half of the gap to unresolved V genes and leave the rest unexplained. The sample yields fewer than 150,000 clones; approximately 80% were counted once. The leading ten clones occupy 1.5% to 2% of the sample. The sequencing sample was made of PBMCs or T cells enriched from blood (not recorded which). The source is a woman between 18 and 29 years old who had been exposed to COVID-19.

As regards this clone: Within the sample, other DNA sequences also encode this same CDR3. The V call is TRBV27, the J call TRBJ2-7; TRBD1 matches 8 bases. In germline, CDR1 is MNHEY, CDR2 SMNVEV (reference sequence). This CDR3 comprises 14 residues. The J segment lost 3 bases and the V segment lost 0 bases, leaving 1 base of the junction unmatched. The CDR3 loop is CASSLSGTGYEQYF. CDR3 sequence (DNA): TGTGCCAGCAGTTTATCCGGGACAGGCTACGAGCAGTACTTC.

This clone was picked up a small number of times. Here the CDR3 reads CASSPPKRTGNTGELFF. CDR3 nucleotides: TGTGCCAGCAGTCCGCCAAAACGGACAGGGAACACCGGGGAGCTGTTTTTT. The chain uses TRBV6-6 and TRBJ2-2; 7 positions agree with TRBD1. V trimming: 5 bases; J trimming: 1 base; junction bases outside the gene matches: 10. The CDR3 has 17 amino acids. The V gene's germline CDR1 is MNHNY and CDR2 SVGAGI (reference sequence).

The chain carries TRBV27 and TRBJ2-7; 9 bases line up with TRBD2. Per germline, CDR1 MNHEY and CDR2 SMNVEV (reference sequence). The CDR3 extends over 15 amino acids. V was pared by 5 bases and J by 0 bases, with 5 bases of the junction left unmatched. In nucleotides, the CDR3 is TGTGCCAGCAGTAGCCGACTAGCGGCCTCCTACGAGCAGTACTTC. Amino acids: CASSSRLAASYEQYF.

The rearrangement joins TRBV5-1 to TRBJ2-5, with 8 bases that match TRBD1. CDR3 size: 13 residues. Looked up from germline, CDR1 is SGHRS and CDR2 is YFSETQ. V was pared by 4 bases and J by 5 bases, with 4 bases of the junction left unmatched. Here the CDR3 DNA reads TGCGCCAGCAGCAGCACAGGGGGGGAGACCCAGTACTTC. Protein sequence: CASSSTGGETQYF.

The gene calls are TRBV5-8 and TRBJ1-5; TRBD1 is a possible D gene (6 bases). V lost 6 bases and J lost 0, with 13 bases in between. The CDR3 runs to 15 residues. Germline V gene data show CDR1 as SGHTS and CDR2 as YDEGEE. CDR3 nucleotide sequence: TGTGCCAGCACCACCGGGACAAGTAGCAATCAGCCCCAGCATTTT. Translation: CASTTGTSSNQPQHF.

This clone was recorded only once. This chain uses TRBV28 with TRBJ2-1; 7 bases are a match to TRBD1. Per the germline V gene, CDR1 is MDHEN and CDR2 is SYDVKM. V lost 7 bases, J lost 1 base, and 10 bases stayed unmatched. The CDR3 has 16 residues. The CDR3 loop reads CASTRGQTGSYNEQFF. The CDR3 DNA follows: TGTGCCAGCACCCGAGGACAGACAGGGTCCTACAATGAGCAGTTCTTC.

The chain carries TRBV27 and TRBJ1-1; possible D gene TRBD1, 5 bases. The CDR3 extends over 14 amino acids. The V gene lost 3 bases and the J gene lost 1 base, with 9 bases spanning the gap. The germline V gene encodes CDR1 MNHEY and CDR2 SMNVEV (reference sequence). CDR3 region: CASSLGGTNTEAFF. Here the CDR3 DNA reads TGTGCCAGCAGTTTGGGAGGGACGAACACTGAAGCTTTCTTT.

This chain uses TRBV12-5 with TRBJ2-3; a possible D gene is TRBD1 (5 bases). The germline V gene encodes CDR1 LGHNT and CDR2 FRNRAP. The V end lost 1 base, the J end lost 0 bases, and 8 bases lay between the germline ends. This CDR3 comprises 15 residues. Here the CDR3 DNA reads TGTGCTAGTGGTTTGGAAGGACAAAGCACAGATACGCAGTATTTT. Encoded protein: CASGLEGQSTDTQYF. The full variable domain, its missing parts supplied by reference TRBV12-5 and TRBJ2-3, is DARVTQTPRHKVTEMGQEVTMRCQPILGHNTVFWYRQTMMQGLELLAYFRNRAPLDDSGMPKDRFSAEMPDATLATLKIQPSEPRDSAVYFCASGLEGQSTDTQYFGPGTRLTVL.

The CDR3 region has the DNA TGTGCCAGCCGGGATGAGGCGATCTATGGCTACACCTTC. It encodes CASRDEAIYGYTF. This chain uses TRBV25-1 with TRBJ1-2, with unresolved D. This CDR3 is built from 13 residues. Trimming removed 8 bases at V and 4 bases at J, with 14 bases between. Germline lookup yields CDR1 MGHDK and CDR2 SYGVNS.

The chain combines TRBV7-2 with TRBJ1-5; a possible D gene is TRBD1 (6 bases). This CDR3 region has 18 residues. Germline lookup yields CDR1 SGHTA and CDR2 FQGNSA. Trimming cost V 1 base and J 2 bases, with 18 bases left between them. The CDR3 coding sequence is TGTGCCAGCAGCTTAGATCTAGGTCAGGGGTCGGGCAATCAGCCCCAGCATTTT. The encoded protein is CASSLDLGQGSGNQPQHF.

The rearrangement links TRBV27 to TRBJ2-7; D not resolved. The CDR3 has 13 residues. Trimming removed 1 base at V and 6 bases at J, with 10 bases between. Germline CDR1 and CDR2: MNHEY and SMNVEV (reference sequence). This CDR3 is CASSLFPGVEQYF. The DNA of the CDR3 is TGTGCCAGCAGTTTATTCCCAGGTGTCGAGCAGTACTTC.

The chain employs TRBV27 and TRBJ1-2; D gene uncertain. Germline CDR1 MNHEY, CDR2 SMNVEV (reference sequence). The length of the CDR3 is 14 residues. V lost 7 bases, J lost 8 bases, and 20 bases lay in between. CDR3 sequence: CASMFVGPPMGYTF. The CDR3 DNA sequence: TGTGCCAGCATGTTCGTTGGGCCGCCGATGGGCTACACCTTC.

This clone was detected only a few times. The V call is TRBV14, the J call TRBJ2-1, with a possible D match to TRBD2 (6 bases). The CDR3 has 14 amino acids. V lost 0 bases and J lost 9, with 12 bases in between. Germline V gene sequence: CDR1 SGHDN, CDR2 FVKESK. DNA for the CDR3: TGTGCCAGCAGCCAAGATGTGGTAGCGGCTGAGCAGTTCTTC. This codes for CASSQDVVAAEQFF.

The J gene is TRBJ2-5, the V gene TRBV6-6; D gene ambiguous. Germline CDR1 and CDR2: MNHNY and SVGAGI (reference sequence). This CDR3 has 12 residues. The V end was cut by 0 bases, the J end by 5 bases, with 4 bases between. CDR3 DNA sequence: TGTGCCAGCAGTTACTCGAGCGAGACCCAGTACTTC. This encodes CASSYSSETQYF.

This chain joins TRBV2 and TRBJ2-1; TRBD1 might be the D (6 bases). The CDR3 contains 13 residues. Germline-derived CDR1 and CDR2 are SNHLY and FYNNEI. Trimming left V 5 bases short and J 10 bases short, with 15 bases between. For the CDR3, the DNA is TGTGCCAGCAGTCTAGACAGGTATAGGGAGCAGTTCTTC. Translated, it gives CASSLDRYREQFF. Combining the CDR3 with reference TRBV2 and TRBJ2-1 gives the whole variable domain EPEVTQTPSHQVTQMGQEVILRCVPISNHLYFYWYRQILGQKVEFLVSFYNNEISEKSEIFDDQFSVERPDGSNFTLKIRSTKLEDSAMYFCASSLDRYREQFFGPGTRLTVL.

The V call is TRBV7-8, the J call TRBJ1-1; D perhaps matches TRBD1 (5 bases). Germline CDR1 and CDR2: SGHVS and FQNEAQ. This CDR3 comprises 13 residues. Trimming removed 8 bases at V and 1 base at J, with 11 bases between. CDR3 loop: CASGRQQNTEAFF. DNA for the CDR3: TGTGCCAGCGGTCGACAGCAGAACACTGAAGCTTTCTTT.

The chain combines TRBV15 with TRBJ2-5; 10 bases align to TRBD2. The trim removed 2 bases at V and 5 bases at J, leaving 2 bases unmatched. Germline V gene sequence: CDR1 LNHNV, CDR2 YYDKDF (reference sequence). The CDR3 contains 14 residues. CDR3 amino acids: CATSRLAGVETQYF. For the CDR3, the DNA is TGTGCCACCAGCAGACTAGCGGGAGTTGAGACCCAGTACTTC.

This clone was seen only once. The CDR3 DNA reads as TGTGCCAGCAGTTTATGGCCGGGCACTGAAGCTTTCTTT. The encoded protein is CASSLWPGTEAFF. V usage is TRBV27 and J usage is TRBJ1-1; D is unclear. Germline V gives CDR1 MNHEY, CDR2 SMNVEV (reference sequence). The CDR3 totals 13 residues. With 1 base removed from V and 4 bases from J, the gap between germline ends came to 7 bases.

This chain joins TRBV7-3 and TRBJ2-7; 9 bases agree with TRBD2. This CDR3 region has 14 residues. V shed 4 bases, J shed 4 bases, and the junction held 5 bases outside the gene matches. Germline-derived CDR1 and CDR2 are SGHTA and FQGTGA. CDR3 in amino acids: CASSSTSGSYEQYF. For the CDR3, the DNA is TGTGCCAGCAGCTCCACTAGCGGGTCTTACGAGCAGTACTTC. The full variable domain, its missing parts supplied by reference TRBV7-3 and TRBJ2-7, is GAGVSQTPSNKVTEKGKYVELRCDPISGHTALYWYRQSLGQGPEFLIYFQGTGAADDSGLPNDRFFAVRPEGSVSTLKIQRTERGDSAVYLCASSSTSGSYEQYFGPGTRLTVT.

This clone was counted a few times. The chain joins TRBV27 to TRBJ1-1; 8 nucleotides line up with TRBD1. The CDR3 runs 14 residues. Germline V gene sequence: CDR1 MNHEY, CDR2 SMNVEV (reference sequence). With 2 bases clipped from V and 8 bases from J, the junction kept 7 bases outside the gene matches. The CDR3 DNA sequence: TGTGCCAGCAGTTTAAACTTACAGGGGGAAGAAGCTTTCTTT. Translating gives CASSLNLQGEEAFF.

The rearrangement links TRBV3-1 (or the pseudogene TRBV3-2) to TRBJ1-5; no clear D gene. Per germline, CDR1 LGHDT and CDR2 YNNKEL (reference sequence). The ends were cut back, 5 bases at V and 5 bases at J, with 7 bases in the middle. CDR3 length equals 12 residues. DNA of the CDR3: TGTGCCAGCAGCGTGAGTGATCAGCCCCAGCATTTT. As protein: CASSVSDQPQHF.

The chain links TRBV29-1 to TRBJ1-2, with D possibly TRBD1 on 6 matching bases. Looked up from germline, CDR1 is SQVTM and CDR2 is ANQGSEA. The V gene lost 7 bases and the J gene lost 8 bases, with 17 bases spanning the gap. This CDR3 comprises 12 residues. As DNA, the CDR3 is TGCAGCGAGAACAGGGTTGGTGGCGGCTACACCTTC. Translating it yields CSENRVGGGYTF.

The V gene is TRBV12-2, the J gene TRBJ1-1; whether TRBD1, the table's D call, matches the DNA was not checked. TRBV12-2 is recorded as a pseudogene. The CDR3 covers 17 residues. The CDR3 coding sequence is TGTGCAAGTCGCTTACCGACCCCAGCAGGGGTGAACACTGAAGCTTTCTTT. Residues: CASRLPTPAGVNTEAFF.

The chain is built from TRBV30 and TRBJ1-1, with D unclear. CDR1 and CDR2 from the germline V gene are GTSNPN and SVGIG (reference sequence). Trimming removed 1 base at V and 6 bases at J, with 9 bases between. The CDR3 is 12 amino acids. The CDR3 loop reads CAWSGGGPEAFF. For the CDR3, the DNA is TGTGCCTGGAGTGGAGGAGGGCCTGAAGCTTTCTTT.